This T cell receptor (beta chain) was sequenced during a study of blood T cell repertoires in COVID-19. Study-level background: Collection of acute and convalescent COVID-19 samples took place in the United States, Italy and Spain.

Looked up from germline, CDR1 is SGHDT and CDR2 is YYEEEE. Trimming left V 0 bases short and J 2 bases short, with 12 bases between. There are 15 residues in the CDR3. Original processing notes: Scientists estimated how many nucleated cells there were by amplifying reference gene primers. Assay used: immunoSEQ multiplex PCR; TCRdb lists only in-frame clones, some missing. V, J and clone size derive from that table, while D and trimming were established from the DNA sequence. Of 150,000 to 200,000 clones listed, around 86% are singletons. The clonotype originates from a man between 65 and 85 years old with acute or convalescent COVID-19. The source material was peripheral blood. This sequence joins TRBV5-6 and TRBJ2-7, with TRBD1 as a possible D gene (6 bases). The DNA for the CDR3 is TGTGCCAGCAGCTTGGGGGACACCGTACCCTACGAGCAGTACTTC. It is translated as CASSLGDTVPYEQYF.